Below are 21 T cell receptor beta chains sequenced from a single sample in a study of neurological immune-mediated disorders. TCRdb reanalysed the 5' RACE reads using MiXCR and keeps one entry per CDR3 protein. The sample has approximately 46,000 distinct CDR3 sequences, approximately 10% seen once. The sequenced material came from PBMCs. Receptors originate from a man aged 70 or older with HTLV-1-associated myelopathy (HAM/TSP).

In this sample, this clonotype turned up many times. This chain links TRBV5-5 with TRBJ2-3, with D possibly being TRBD1 (5 bases). V dropped 4 bases and J dropped 1 base, with 10 bases sitting between them. Germline V gives CDR1 SGHKS, CDR2 YYEKEE (reference sequence). This CDR3 region has 14 residues. Here the CDR3 reads CASSDRRGTDTQYF. CDR3 sequence (DNA): TGTGCCAGCAGCGACAGAAGGGGCACAGATACGCAGTATTTT.

V and J are TRBV6-5 and TRBJ2-1; D perhaps matches TRBD2 (6 bases). V gave up 2 bases and J gave up 6 bases, with 11 bases separating them. The germline V gene has CDR1 MNHEY and CDR2 SVGAGI. This CDR3 spans 14 amino acids. The DNA for the CDR3 is TGTGCCAGCAGTTACGGGGCGGGGACCAATGAGCAGTTCTTC. Protein product: CASSYGAGTNEQFF.

This rearrangement joins TRBV7-6 to TRBJ2-5, with 12 bases matching TRBD2. J gave up 1 base and V 3 bases, and 6 bases lay outside the gene matches. CDR3 length equals 17 residues. Germline-derived CDR1 and CDR2 are SGHVS and FNYEAQ. The CDR3, as DNA: TGTGCCAGCAGCTTGGCGACTAGCGGGAGATTCCAAGAGACCCAGTACTTC. Translation gives CASSLATSGRFQETQYF.

This clonotype was seen repeatedly, ten times or more. The chain carries TRBV7-8 and TRBJ2-2; 7 bases align to TRBD2. Germline V lookup: CDR1 SGHVS, CDR2 FQNEAQ. V lost 4 bases, J lost 3 bases, and 8 bases stayed unmatched. The CDR3 consists of 16 residues. CDR3 sequence reads: CASSSGAGIYTGELFF. CDR3 nucleotide sequence: TGTGCCAGCAGCTCCGGAGCGGGGATTTACACCGGGGAGCTGTTTTTT.

This clonotype occurred many times. The chain uses TRBV6-5 and TRBJ2-7; the D gene is possibly TRBD2 (5 bases). Trimming took off 2 bases at V and 6 bases at J, with 14 bases between the two ends. The CDR3 totals 14 residues. CDR1 and CDR2 from the germline V gene are MNHEY and SVGAGI. CDR3 loop: CASSYRAPGGEQYF. CDR3 DNA sequence: TGTGCCAGCAGTTACAGGGCACCCGGAGGCGAGCAGTACTTC.

Ten or more counts support this clonotype. The J gene is TRBJ2-1, the V gene TRBV4-1, with no clear D. V dropped 0 bases and J dropped 7 bases, with 7 bases sitting between them. Per the germline V gene, CDR1 is MGHRA and CDR2 is YSYEKL. This CDR3 comprises 13 residues. CDR3 coding DNA: TGCGCCAGCAGCCAAGATAGGGAAAATGAGCAGTTCTTC. This codes for CASSQDRENEQFF.

This clonotype was seen repeatedly, ten times or more. The gene calls are TRBV12-3 or TRBV12-4 and TRBJ1-1; D may be TRBD1 (5 bases). There are 13 residues in the CDR3. V lost 3 bases and J lost 4, with 9 bases in between. The CDR3 here is CASSFQGLTEAFF. CDR3 sequence (DNA): TGTGCCAGCAGTTTTCAGGGCCTCACTGAAGCTTTCTTT.

At least ten counts were recorded for this clonotype. The chain is built from TRBV7-9 and TRBJ2-7, with D possibly matching TRBD2 (7 bases). The germline CDR1 and CDR2 sequences are SEHNR and FQNEAQ (reference sequence). Trimming took off 3 bases at V and 4 bases at J, with 13 bases between the two ends. The CDR3 runs to 14 residues. The chain's CDR3 is CASSLGGALYEQYF. CDR3 nucleotide sequence: TGTGCCAGCAGCTTGGGGGGGGCCCTATACGAGCAGTACTTC.

This clonotype showed up many times. This chain connects TRBV18 to TRBJ1-6, with a tentative D call TRBD1 (5 bases). CDR3 length: 15 amino acids. CDR1 is KGHSH, CDR2 LQKENI, per germline. V shed 3 bases and J shed 4 bases, with 10 bases lying between them. CDR3 in amino acids: CASSPRDGYNSPLHF. The DNA of the CDR3 is TGTGCCAGCTCACCTAGGGACGGATATAATTCACCCCTCCACTTT.

This clonotype was seen repeatedly, ten times or more. The chain uses TRBV4-2 and TRBJ2-3; 10 bases agree with TRBD2. Germline loops: CDR1 LGHNA, CDR2 YNFKEQ. The CDR3 totals 17 residues. Trimming cost V 1 base and J 3 bases; bases outside gene matches: 7. The CDR3 here is CASSQGLAGVITDTQYF. The DNA of the CDR3 is TGTGCCAGCAGCCAAGGGCTAGCGGGAGTAATAACAGATACGCAGTATTTT.

This clonotype was detected ten times or more. The gene calls are TRBV7-2 and TRBJ2-2; no firm D call. Trimming stripped 7 bases from V and 4 bases from J, with 13 bases between. The CDR3 loop spans 14 amino acids. Per germline, CDR1 SGHTA and CDR2 FQGNSA. CDR3 sequence reads: CASTTPFRTGELFF. The CDR3 nucleotides read TGTGCCAGCACCACCCCTTTCCGCACCGGGGAGCTGTTTTTT.

This clonotype was observed many times. The rearrangement uses TRBV24-1 and TRBJ2-2, with 9 bases lining up with TRBD1. J gave up 7 bases and V 5 bases, and 19 bases lay outside the gene matches. CDR1 and CDR2 from the germline V gene are KGHDR and SFDVKD. The CDR3 spans 19 residues. The CDR3 here is CATSAKKGSGTGSIGELFF. DNA of the CDR3: TGTGCCACCAGTGCCAAGAAAGGATCCGGGACAGGGTCCATCGGGGAGCTGTTTTTT.

At least ten counts were recorded for this clonotype. The genes are TRBV6-4 and TRBJ1-5; D is perhaps TRBD1 (5 bases). CDR1 and CDR2 from the germline V gene are MRHNA and SNTAGT. The CDR3 is made up of 15 amino acids. The V end was cut by 8 bases, the J end by 4 bases, with 18 bases between. As DNA, the CDR3 is TGTGCCAGCGGACCTTGGGGGGATCGGAATCAGCCCCAGCATTTT. As protein: CASGPWGDRNQPQHF.

Sample share makes this clonotype medium-sized (0.01 to 0.1%). The chain joins TRBV5-1 to TRBJ2-1; a weak D match, TRBD1 (6 bases). This CDR3 contains 14 residues. The ends were cut back, 4 bases at V and 0 bases at J, with 8 bases in the middle. Germline V gene lookup returns CDR1 SGHRS and CDR2 YFSETQ. The CDR3 loop is CASSRQDSYNEQFF. In DNA form, the CDR3 reads TGCGCCAGCAGCCGACAGGACTCCTACAATGAGCAGTTCTTC.

A remark on this clonotype: A much more abundant neighbour one base away suggests this may be a read error. The chain recombines TRBV10-3 with TRBJ2-7, with 8 bases lining up with TRBD1. The germline gives CDR1 ENHRY, CDR2 SYGVKD. Trimming cost V 6 bases and J 5 bases; bases outside gene matches: 9. CDR3 length: 14 residues. The CDR3 reads CAISSDRDGNEQYF. CDR3 sequence (DNA): TGTGCCATCAGCTCGGACAGGGACGGGAACGAGCAGTACTTC.

This clonotype was seen only once. V and J are TRBV12-3 or TRBV12-4 and TRBJ2-2; D might be TRBD1 or TRBD2, each matching 5 bases. The germline V and J ends were trimmed by 3 bases and 5 bases, with 10 bases remaining between them. CDR3 length: 14 amino acids. The CDR3 DNA reads TGTGCCAGCAGTTTCGGGGCCCGGACCGGGGAGCTGTTTTTT. This sequence encodes CASSFGARTGELFF.

By share, this clonotype ranks as medium-sized. The chain joins TRBV10-3 to TRBJ2-7, with 10 bases matching TRBD1. The CDR3 runs to 14 residues. CDR1 and CDR2 from the germline V gene are ENHRY and SYGVKD. Germline trimming cut 8 bases from V and 4 bases from J; bases unmatched to any gene: 8. The CDR3 here is CAIGGGTGEYEQYF. In nucleotides, the CDR3 is TGTGCCATCGGGGGCGGGACAGGGGAATACGAGCAGTACTTC.

This clonotype was seen ten or more times. The genes are TRBV27 and TRBJ2-7; D perhaps matches TRBD2 (6 bases). There are 14 residues in the CDR3. Germline V gene lookup returns CDR1 MNHEY and CDR2 SMNVEV (reference sequence). The V end lost 0 bases, the J end lost 4 bases, and 10 bases lay between the germline ends. As DNA, the CDR3 is TGTGCCAGCAGTTTATCGGCTGGAGGGTACGAGCAGTACTTC. This encodes CASSLSAGGYEQYF.

V and J are TRBV20-1 and TRBJ1-5; maybe TRBD1 (5 bases). V was trimmed by 4 bases and J by 5 bases, leaving 18 bases between them. Germline CDR1 reads DFQATT; CDR2 reads SNEGSKA (reference sequence). The CDR3 loop spans 15 amino acids. The CDR3 nucleotides are TGCAGTGCTACCACCAAGGGGATGGTGCATCAGCCCCAGCATTTT. It yields the protein CSATTKGMVHQPQHF.

This clonotype occurred many times. The V gene is TRBV7-8, the J gene TRBJ1-3, with D hard to call. V lost 1 base and J 0 bases, leaving 10 bases between the germline ends. CDR1 SGHVS and CDR2 FQNEAQ come from the germline V gene. CDR3 size: 16 residues. CDR3 bases: TGTGCCAGCAGCTTAGAGCGGGGAATCTCTGGAAACACCATATATTTT. Amino acids: CASSLERGISGNTIYF. Full variable domain (remainder filled in from reference TRBV7-8 and TRBJ1-3): GAGVSQSPRYKVAKRGQDVALRCDPISGHVSLFWYQQALGQGPEFLTYFQNEAQLDKSGLPSDRFFAERPEGSVSTLKIQRTQQEDSAVYLCASSLERGISGNTIYFGEGSWLTVV.

This clonotype came up many times. This CDR3 is CASSLIRRSGQETQYF. In DNA form, the CDR3 reads TGTGCCAGCAGCCTAATTCGTAGGTCAGGTCAAGAGACCCAGTACTTC. This chain connects TRBV7-6 to TRBJ2-5; D is undetermined. V was shortened by 5 bases and J by 2 bases, with 18 bases between the two germline ends. Per the germline V gene, CDR1 is SGHVS and CDR2 is FNYEAQ. The CDR3 has 16 amino acids.